The 9 T cell receptor beta chains given below trace back to one sample, sequenced in a study of T cell changes during pregnancy in multiple sclerosis. The repertoire was sequenced with immunoSEQ multiplex PCR; TCRdb's copy has only in-frame clones and lacks some. The sample lists roughly 87,000 clones, around 93% occurring once. The specimen comprised PBMCs, sampled in the first trimester of pregnancy. These TCRs come from a female donor in good health, serving as a control in a pregnancy study. Some clones in this sample may be carry-over from other donors' samples.

The chain is built from TRBV28 and TRBJ1-1; the D gene is possibly TRBD1 (5 bases). The length of the CDR3 is 15 residues. Germline CDR1 MDHEN, CDR2 SYDVKM. The V and J ends lost 5 bases and 2 bases respectively, with 15 bases between them. The CDR3, as DNA: TGTGCCAGCAGTATTCGGACAAGCCGCAACACTGAAGCTTTCTTT. Residues: CASSIRTSRNTEAFF.

This sequence joins TRBV4-1 and TRBJ2-5, with a weak D call TRBD2 (6 bases). Trimming took off 3 bases at V and 1 base at J, with 12 bases between the two ends. The CDR3 extends over 15 amino acids. Germline CDR1 MGHRA, CDR2 YSYEKL. The CDR3 sequence: CASSQTLALQETQYF. CDR3 in DNA: TGCGCCAGCAGCCAGACTCTAGCGCTCCAAGAGACCCAGTACTTC.

The rearrangement links TRBV28 to TRBJ1-4, with 7 bases matching TRBD1. V dropped 11 bases and J dropped 2; count of bases not matched to a gene: 2. CDR1 and CDR2 from the germline V gene are MDHEN and SYDVKM. This CDR3 contains 12 residues. DNA for the CDR3: TGTGCCGAGGGACAGACTAATGAAAAACTGTTTTTT. It specifies CAEGQTNEKLFF.

This chain connects TRBV5-1 to TRBJ2-2; TRBD2 aligns across 8 bases. CDR1 is SGHRS, CDR2 YFSETQ, per germline. With 0 bases clipped from V and 5 bases from J, the junction kept 15 bases outside the gene matches. This CDR3 has 19 amino acids. CDR3: CASSLGPLRAGGGTGELFF. The CDR3 DNA reads TGCGCCAGCAGCTTGGGGCCCCTAAGGGCGGGAGGCGGAACCGGGGAGCTGTTTTTT.

The chain carries TRBV25-1 and TRBJ1-5; 8 nucleotides match TRBD1. This CDR3 is 16 amino acids long. With V trimmed by 3 bases and J by 3 bases, 7 bases remained unmatched. Looked up from germline, CDR1 is MGHDK and CDR2 is SYGVNS. This CDR3 is CASSDDRGIFNQPQHF. CDR3 DNA: TGTGCCAGCAGTGACGACAGGGGCATTTTCAATCAGCCCCAGCATTTT.

CDR3 nucleotides: TGTGCCAGCGCTTGGGAGGGAACAGCCTACGAGCAGTACTTC. The encoded protein is CASAWEGTAYEQYF. This chain joins TRBV27 and TRBJ2-7; TRBD2 matches at 7 bases. Germline trimming cut 8 bases from V and 2 bases from J; bases unmatched to any gene: 9. This CDR3 has 14 amino acids. CDR1 is MNHEY, CDR2 SMNVEV, per germline (reference sequence).

The chain is built from TRBV5-5 and TRBJ2-7, with D possibly TRBD2 on 5 matching bases. The CDR3 totals 15 residues. The V end lost 0 bases, the J end lost 3 bases, and 13 bases lay between the germline ends. CDR1 SGHKS and CDR2 YYEKEE come from the germline V gene (reference sequence). The CDR3 reads CASSLGAVGDYEQYF. The CDR3 DNA is TGTGCCAGCAGCTTGGGCGCTGTGGGAGACTACGAGCAGTACTTC.

CDR3 amino acids: CASSRPRGLAGAEAKNIQYF. The CDR3 region has the DNA TGTGCCAGCAGTCGCCCGAGGGGACTAGCGGGGGCCGAAGCCAAAAACATTCAGTACTTC. The V gene is TRBV28, the J gene TRBJ2-4; TRBD2 aligns across 14 bases. V lost 5 bases, J lost 0 bases, and 12 bases stayed unmatched. CDR1 and CDR2 from the germline V gene are MDHEN and SYDVKM. The CDR3 is made up of 20 amino acids.

The chain has TRBV11-3 and TRBJ2-7, with 7 bases matching TRBD1. The J segment lost 2 bases and the V segment lost 5 bases, leaving 3 bases of the junction unmatched. The germline V gene has CDR1 SGHNT and CDR2 YENEEA. This CDR3 comprises 13 residues. DNA for the CDR3: TGTGCCAGCAGCCAGGGACAGACCTACGAGCAGTACTTC. Amino acids: CASSQGQTYEQYF.